The sequence of this TCR beta chain was determined in a study of OX40 agonist ivuxolimab in advanced cancers. In the study overall: Every 2 weeks, ivuxolimab was infused into the patients intravenously at between 0.01 and 10 mg/kg.

Cycle 7 day 1, cycle 4 day 1, and baseline were the timepoints at which blood was sampled. V was cut by 5 bases and J by 0 bases, with 13 bases left in between. The CDR3 has 15 residues. From germline, CDR1 is MGHDK and CDR2 SYGVNS. Clones were read by immunoSEQ multiplex PCR, and TCRdb kept only the in-frame ones, dropping some. Of approximately 62,000 clones in the sample, about 88% were seen once. The chain employs TRBV25-1 and TRBJ1-1; no reliable D call. Sequenced material: CD4+ or CD8+ T cells sorted from blood, taken in a trial of the OX40 agonist ivuxolimab. The sequence was obtained from an adult with an advanced solid tumor such as melanoma, head and neck, liver or kidney cancer. The chain's CDR3 is CASSTDRSLNTEAFF. CDR3 nucleotides: TGTGCCAGCAGTACAGATCGGAGCTTGAACACTGAAGCTTTCTTT.